This T cell receptor (beta chain) was identified during a study of blood T cell repertoires in COVID-19. Study overall: Samples taken during acute and convalescent COVID-19 were collected in the United States, Italy and Spain. In each case, the material was cDNA or gDNA derived from T cells, B-cell-depleted T cells, or PBMCs.

Germline CDR1 reads KGHSH; CDR2 reads LQKENI. V lost 2 bases and J lost 7, with 12 bases in between. CDR3 size: 14 residues. Clones were read by immunoSEQ multiplex PCR, and TCRdb kept only the in-frame ones, dropping some. This table holds 180,000 or so clones, 80% to 85% found once. The chain recombines TRBV18 with TRBJ1-5, with D perhaps TRBD1 (5 bases). The origin of this receptor is a woman aged 80 or over with COVID-19, enrolled during active disease. The sample comprised peripheral blood. The DNA of the CDR3 is TGTGCCAGCTCACCAACGGAGGGACTGCAGCCCCAGCATTTT. Encoded protein: CASSPTEGLQPQHF. Together with reference TRBV18 and TRBJ1-5, the CDR3 gives the full variable domain: NAGVMQNPRHLVRRRGQEARLRCSPMKGHSHVYWYRQLPEEGLKFMVYLQKENIIDESGMPKERFSAEFPKEGPSILRIQQVVRGDSAAYFCASSPTEGLQPQHFGDGTRLSIL.